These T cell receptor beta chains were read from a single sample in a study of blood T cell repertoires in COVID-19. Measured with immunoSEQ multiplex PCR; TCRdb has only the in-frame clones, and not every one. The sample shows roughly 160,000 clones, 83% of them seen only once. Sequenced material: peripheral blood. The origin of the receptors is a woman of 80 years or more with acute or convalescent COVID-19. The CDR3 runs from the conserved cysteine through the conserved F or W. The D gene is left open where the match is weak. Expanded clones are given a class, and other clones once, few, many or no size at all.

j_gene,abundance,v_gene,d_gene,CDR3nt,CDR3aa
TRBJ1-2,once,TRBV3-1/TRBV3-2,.,TGTGCCAGCAGCCTGGGGGGGGCTAACTATGGCTACACCTTC,CASSLGGANYGYTF
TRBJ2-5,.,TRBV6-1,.,TGTGCCAGCAGTGAAGCGCTTCCTTCCGGCAGGGTTCTAGTCCGGCAAGAGACCCAGTACTTC,CASSEALPSGRVLVRQETQYF
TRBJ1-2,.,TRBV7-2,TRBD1,TGTGCCAGCAGCCGCACCCAAGGGGGCGTACGGGGCTACACCTTC,CASSRTQGGVRGYTF
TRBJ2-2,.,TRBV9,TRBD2,TGTGCCAGCGACGCGGGGGGTCGCGGGAACACCGGGGAGCTGTTTTTT,CASDAGGRGNTGELFF
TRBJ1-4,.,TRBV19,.,TGTGCCAGTAACCAGGAATCAACTAATGAAAAACTGTTTTTT,CASNQESTNEKLFF
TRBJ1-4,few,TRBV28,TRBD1,TGTGCCAGCAGAGACGACAGGGACATTAGCGAAAAACTGTTTTTT,CASRDDRDISEKLFF
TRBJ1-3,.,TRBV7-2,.,TGTGCCAGCAGCTTAAGGCAGGGATCTGGAAACACCATATATTTT,CASSLRQGSGNTIYF
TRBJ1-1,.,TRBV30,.,TGTGCCTGGAGTCACAGCTCGAACACTGAAGCTTTCTTT,CAWSHSSNTEAFF
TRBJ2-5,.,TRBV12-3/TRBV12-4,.,TGTGCCAGCGGCACCCCTCCCGGGGAGACCCAGTACTTC,CASGTPPGETQYF
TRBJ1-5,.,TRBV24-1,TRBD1,TGTGCCACCAGTGATGGCCGGGACAGGGAGAGGCAGCCCCAGCATTTT,CATSDGRDRERQPQHF
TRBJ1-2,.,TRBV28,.,TGTGCCAGCAGCCCTGGACAGCCTTGGGGCTACACCTTC,CASSPGQPWGYTF
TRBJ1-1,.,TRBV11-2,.,TGTGCCAGCAGCTTAGCCGGAGACACTGAAGCTTTCTTT,CASSLAGDTEAFF
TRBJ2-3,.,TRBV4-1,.,TGCGCCAGCAGCCAAGCTCCTGGCACAGATACGCAGTATTTT,CASSQAPGTDTQYF
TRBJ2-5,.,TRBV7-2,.,TGTGCCAGCAGCCCCCGGTGGGGGCGAGAGACCCAGTACTTC,CASSPRWGRETQYF
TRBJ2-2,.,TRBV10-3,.,TGTGCCACCGCGGACGGGAGTAACACCGGGGAGCTGTTTTTT,CATADGSNTGELFF
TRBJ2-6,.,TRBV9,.,TGTGCCAGCAGCGTAACTTCTGGGGCCAACGTCCTGACTTTC,CASSVTSGANVLTF
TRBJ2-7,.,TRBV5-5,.,TGTGCCAGCAGCCCCTTGCCTCGAGGGGGATCCACCTACGAGCAGTACTTC,CASSPLPRGGSTYEQYF
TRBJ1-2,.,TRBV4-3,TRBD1,TGCGCCAGCAGTCCTACGGGACAGGCCCTCTATGGCTACACCTTC,CASSPTGQALYGYTF
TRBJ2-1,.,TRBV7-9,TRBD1,TGTGCCAGCAGTCCTACAGGGGAGTCCTACAATGAGCAGTTCTTC,CASSPTGESYNEQFF
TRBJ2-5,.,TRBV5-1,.,TGCGCCAGCAGCTGGGGCGGGGGCGGAGAGACCCAGTACTTC,CASSWGGGGETQYF
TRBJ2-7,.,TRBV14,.,TGTGCCAGCAGCCAAGCTCGGGTTGGCGAGCAGTACTTC,CASSQARVGEQYF
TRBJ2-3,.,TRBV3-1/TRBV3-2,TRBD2,TGTGCCAGCAGCCAAGATAGGCCTAGCGGTACCCTCTTGAGAGCAGATACGCAGTATTTT,CASSQDRPSGTLLRADTQYF
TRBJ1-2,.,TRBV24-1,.,TGTGCCACCAGTGAGCGAAGAGCAGGGTCTAATGGCTACACCTTC,CATSERRAGSNGYTF
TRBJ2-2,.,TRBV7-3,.,TGTGCCAGCAGCCTAAACACCGGGGAGCTGTTTTTT,CASSLNTGELFF
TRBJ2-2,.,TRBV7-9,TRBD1,TGTGCCAGCAGCTTATTCCCCGGGACAGGGGTCGCCGGGGAGCTGTTTTTT,CASSLFPGTGVAGELFF
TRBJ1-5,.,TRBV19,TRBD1,TGTGCCAGTAGTACGCAGGGGGCTCAGCCCCAGCATTTT,CASSTQGAQPQHF
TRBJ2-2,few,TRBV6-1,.,TGTGCCAGCAGTGAACAGGGTATAGCCGGGGAGCTGTTTTTT,CASSEQGIAGELFF
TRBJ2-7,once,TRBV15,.,TGTGCCACCAGCAGAGATCGGACATTTTTAGGGCAGTACTTC,CATSRDRTFLGQYF